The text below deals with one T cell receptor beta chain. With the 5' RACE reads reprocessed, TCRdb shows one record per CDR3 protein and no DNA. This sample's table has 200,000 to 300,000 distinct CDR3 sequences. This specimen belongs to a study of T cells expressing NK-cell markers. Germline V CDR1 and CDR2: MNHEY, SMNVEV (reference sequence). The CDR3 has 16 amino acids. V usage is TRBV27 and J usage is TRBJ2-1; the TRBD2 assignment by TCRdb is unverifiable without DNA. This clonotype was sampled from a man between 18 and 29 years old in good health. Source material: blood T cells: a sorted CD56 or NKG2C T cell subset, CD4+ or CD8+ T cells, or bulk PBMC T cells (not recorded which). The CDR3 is CASSLRGRAPYNEQFF.